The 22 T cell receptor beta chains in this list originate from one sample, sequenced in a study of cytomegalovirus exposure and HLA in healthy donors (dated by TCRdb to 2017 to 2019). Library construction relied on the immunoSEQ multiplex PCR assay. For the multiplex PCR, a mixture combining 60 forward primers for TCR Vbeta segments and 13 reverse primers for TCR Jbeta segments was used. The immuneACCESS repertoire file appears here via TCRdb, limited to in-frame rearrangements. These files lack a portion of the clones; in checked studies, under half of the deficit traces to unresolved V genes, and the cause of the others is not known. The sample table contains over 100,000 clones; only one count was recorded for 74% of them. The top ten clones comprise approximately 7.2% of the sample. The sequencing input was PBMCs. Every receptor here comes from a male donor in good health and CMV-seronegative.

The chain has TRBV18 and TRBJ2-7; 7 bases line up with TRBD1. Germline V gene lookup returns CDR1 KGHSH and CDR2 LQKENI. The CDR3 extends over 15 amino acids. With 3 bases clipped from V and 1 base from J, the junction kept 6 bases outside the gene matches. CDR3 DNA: TGTGCCAGCTCACCCTCACAGGGGATATCCTACGAGCAGTACTTC. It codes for CASSPSQGISYEQYF.

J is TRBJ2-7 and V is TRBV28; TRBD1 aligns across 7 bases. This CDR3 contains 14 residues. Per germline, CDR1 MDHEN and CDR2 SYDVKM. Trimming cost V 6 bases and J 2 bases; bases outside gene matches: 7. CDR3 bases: TGTGCCAGCAGGAGACAGGGCGAAACCTACGAGCAGTACTTC. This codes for CASRRQGETYEQYF.

In DNA, the CDR3 is TGTGCCAGTAAAGATCAACCGACTAGCGGGAGCGGTCTTATAAATGAGCAGTTCTTC. Protein sequence: CASKDQPTSGSGLINEQFF. The rearrangement joins TRBV19 to TRBJ2-1; 12 bases line up with TRBD2. Germline V CDR1 and CDR2: LNHDA, SQIVND (reference sequence). The CDR3 consists of 19 residues. J gave up 7 bases and V 7 bases, and 20 bases lay outside the gene matches.

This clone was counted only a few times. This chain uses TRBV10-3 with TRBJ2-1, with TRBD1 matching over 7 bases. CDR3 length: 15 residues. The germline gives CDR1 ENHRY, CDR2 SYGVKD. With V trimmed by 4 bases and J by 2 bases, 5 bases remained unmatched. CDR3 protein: CAISGQGTAYNEQFF. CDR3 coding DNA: TGTGCCATCAGTGGACAGGGTACCGCCTACAATGAGCAGTTCTTC.

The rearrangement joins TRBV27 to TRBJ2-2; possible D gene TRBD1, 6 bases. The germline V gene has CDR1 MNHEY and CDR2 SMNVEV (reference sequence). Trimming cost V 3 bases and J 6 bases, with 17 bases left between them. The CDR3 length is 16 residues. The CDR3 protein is CASSLGRGQSPGELFF. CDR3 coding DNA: TGTGCCAGCAGTTTGGGCAGGGGACAATCACCCGGGGAGCTGTTTTTT.

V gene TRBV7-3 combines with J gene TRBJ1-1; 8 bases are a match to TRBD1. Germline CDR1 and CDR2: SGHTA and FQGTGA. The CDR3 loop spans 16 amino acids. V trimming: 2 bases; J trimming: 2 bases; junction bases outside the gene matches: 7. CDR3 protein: CASSLYPGQENTEAFF. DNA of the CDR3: TGTGCCAGCAGCTTATACCCGGGACAGGAAAACACTGAAGCTTTCTTT.

DNA of the CDR3: TGTGCCAGCAGTTTGCCCCGGACAGTCCCATTGGATTCACCCCTCCACTTT. Amino acid sequence: CASSLPRTVPLDSPLHF. The rearrangement joins TRBV28 to TRBJ1-6; possible D gene TRBD1, 6 bases. The CDR3 covers 17 residues. V lost 3 bases to trimming and J lost 8 bases, with 20 bases between them. From germline, CDR1 is MDHEN and CDR2 SYDVKM. Using reference TRBV28 and TRBJ1-6 for the parts outside the CDR3, the full variable domain is DVKVTQSSRYLVKRTGEKVFLECVQDMDHENMFWYRQDPGLGLRLIYFSYDVKMKEKGDIPEGYSVSREKKERFSLILESASTNQTSMYLCASSLPRTVPLDSPLHFGNGTRLTVT.

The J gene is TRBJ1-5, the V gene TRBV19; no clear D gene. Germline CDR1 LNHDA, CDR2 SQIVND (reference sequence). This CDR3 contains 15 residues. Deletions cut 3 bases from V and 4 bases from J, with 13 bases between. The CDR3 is CASSILGGQNQPQHF. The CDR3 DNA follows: TGTGCCAGTAGTATTCTAGGAGGTCAAAATCAGCCCCAGCATTTT.

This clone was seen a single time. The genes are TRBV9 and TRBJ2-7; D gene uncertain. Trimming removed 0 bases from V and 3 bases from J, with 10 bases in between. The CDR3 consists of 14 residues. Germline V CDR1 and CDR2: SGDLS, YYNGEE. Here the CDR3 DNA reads TGTGCCAGCAGCGTAGAGCAATACAGCTACGAGCAGTACTTC. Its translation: CASSVEQYSYEQYF.

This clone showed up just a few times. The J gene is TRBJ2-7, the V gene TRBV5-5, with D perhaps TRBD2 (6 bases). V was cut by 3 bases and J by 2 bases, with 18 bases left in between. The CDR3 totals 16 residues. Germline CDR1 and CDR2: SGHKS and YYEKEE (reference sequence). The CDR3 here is CASSSSPGTAAYEQYF. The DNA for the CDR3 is TGTGCCAGCAGCTCCTCCCCCGGGACTGCTGCCTACGAGCAGTACTTC.

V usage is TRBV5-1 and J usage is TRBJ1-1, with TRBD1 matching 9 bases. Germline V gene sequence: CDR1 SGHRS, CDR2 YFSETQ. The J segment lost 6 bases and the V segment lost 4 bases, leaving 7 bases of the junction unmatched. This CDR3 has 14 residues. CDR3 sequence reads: CASSTDRGGSEAFF. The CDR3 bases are TGCGCCAGCAGCACGGACAGGGGAGGATCTGAAGCTTTCTTT.

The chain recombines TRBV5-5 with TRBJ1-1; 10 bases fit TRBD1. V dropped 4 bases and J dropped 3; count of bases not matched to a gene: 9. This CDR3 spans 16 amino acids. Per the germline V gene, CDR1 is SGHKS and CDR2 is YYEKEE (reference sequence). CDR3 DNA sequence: TGTGCCAGCAGCGTAGGACAGGGGGTAGCACACACTGAAGCTTTCTTT. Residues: CASSVGQGVAHTEAFF.

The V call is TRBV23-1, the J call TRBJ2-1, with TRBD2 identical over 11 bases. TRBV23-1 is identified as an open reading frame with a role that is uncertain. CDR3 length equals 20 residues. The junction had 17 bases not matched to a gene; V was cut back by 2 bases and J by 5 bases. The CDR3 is CASSQRPETSGKSVDNEQFF. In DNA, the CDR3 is TGCGCCAGCAGTCAACGTCCGGAGACTAGCGGGAAATCAGTAGACAATGAGCAGTTCTTC.

The chain's CDR3 is CASSLGHGAYEQYF. The CDR3 bases are TGCGCCAGCAGCTTAGGGCACGGGGCCTACGAGCAGTACTTC. The chain recombines TRBV5-1 with TRBJ2-7; maybe TRBD2 (5 bases). The V end lost 2 bases, the J end lost 2 bases, and 11 bases lay between the germline ends. Germline CDR1 is SGHRS and CDR2 is YFSETQ. The CDR3 is made up of 14 amino acids.

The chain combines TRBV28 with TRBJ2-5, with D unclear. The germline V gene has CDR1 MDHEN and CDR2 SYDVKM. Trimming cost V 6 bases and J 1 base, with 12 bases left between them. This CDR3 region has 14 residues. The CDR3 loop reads CASSPPAGQETQYF. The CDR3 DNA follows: TGTGCCAGCAGCCCGCCAGCAGGCCAAGAGACCCAGTACTTC.

The CDR3 sequence is CASYRGSGNTIYF. The DNA for the CDR3 is TGTGCCAGCTATAGAGGTTCTGGAAACACCATATATTTT. The J gene is TRBJ1-3, the V gene TRBV2; no reliable D call. There are 13 residues in the CDR3. The ends were cut back, 8 bases at V and 1 base at J, with 9 bases in the middle. From germline, CDR1 is SNHLY and CDR2 FYNNEI.

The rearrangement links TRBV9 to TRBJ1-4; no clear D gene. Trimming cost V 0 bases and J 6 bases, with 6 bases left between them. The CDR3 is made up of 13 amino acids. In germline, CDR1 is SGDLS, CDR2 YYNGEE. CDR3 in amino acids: CASSVDGYEKLFF. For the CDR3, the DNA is TGTGCCAGCAGCGTAGACGGGTATGAAAAACTGTTTTTT.

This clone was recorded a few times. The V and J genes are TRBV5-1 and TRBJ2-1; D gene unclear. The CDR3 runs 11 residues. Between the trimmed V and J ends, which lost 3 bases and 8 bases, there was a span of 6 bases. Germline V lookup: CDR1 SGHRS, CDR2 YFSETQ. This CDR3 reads CASSSNYEQFF. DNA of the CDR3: TGCGCCAGCAGCTCAAACTATGAGCAGTTCTTC. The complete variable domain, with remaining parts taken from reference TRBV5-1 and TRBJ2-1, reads KAGVTQTPRYLIKTRGQQVTLSCSPISGHRSVSWYQQTPGQGLQFLFEYFSETQRNKGNFPGRFSGRQFSNSRSEMNVSTLELGDSALYLCASSSNYEQFFGPGTRLTVL.

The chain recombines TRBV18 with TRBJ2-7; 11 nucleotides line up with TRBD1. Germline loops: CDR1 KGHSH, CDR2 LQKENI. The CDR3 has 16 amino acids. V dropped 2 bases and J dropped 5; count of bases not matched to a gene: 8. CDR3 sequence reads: CASSPGLDRGRNEQYF. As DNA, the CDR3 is TGTGCCAGCTCACCAGGTTTGGACAGGGGGCGCAACGAGCAGTACTTC.

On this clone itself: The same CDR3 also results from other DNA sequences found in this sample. CDR3 sequence reads: CASSLDGRVRRAQYF. As DNA, the CDR3 is TGTGCCAGCAGCTTGGACGGAAGGGTGAGGAGGGCCCAGTACTTC. This chain connects TRBV5-6 to TRBJ2-5, with D perhaps TRBD2 (6 bases). The germline V and J ends were trimmed by 0 bases and 9 bases, with 18 bases remaining between them. The germline gives CDR1 SGHDT, CDR2 YYEEEE. The CDR3 has 15 amino acids.

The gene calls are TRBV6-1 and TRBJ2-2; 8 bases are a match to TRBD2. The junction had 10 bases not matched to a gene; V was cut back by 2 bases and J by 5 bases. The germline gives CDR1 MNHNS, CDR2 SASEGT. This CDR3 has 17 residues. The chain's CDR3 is CASSEIPRGGRTGELFF. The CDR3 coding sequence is TGTGCCAGCAGTGAAATACCCCGGGGGGGGAGAACCGGGGAGCTGTTTTTT.

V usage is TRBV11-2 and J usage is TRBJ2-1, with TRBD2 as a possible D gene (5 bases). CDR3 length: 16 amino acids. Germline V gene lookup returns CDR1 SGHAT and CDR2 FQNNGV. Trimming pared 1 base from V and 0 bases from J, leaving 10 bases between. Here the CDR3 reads CASSLVPGSSYNEQFF. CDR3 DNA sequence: TGTGCCAGCAGCTTAGTTCCGGGGAGCTCCTACAATGAGCAGTTCTTC.